This T cell receptor (beta chain) was sequenced for a study of shared clonotypes between healthy human individuals (dated by TCRdb to about 2020). For context, the study as a whole: A couple of women and a few men aged 18 to 49 years were included in the cohort. To estimate repertoire size and how much clonotypes are shared between individuals, the study performed deep sequencing of blood TCR repertoires from a few healthy adults. Different laboratories and diverse techniques were used to prepare libraries and sequence TCR repertoires, to increase sequencing depth and limit assay-specific biases. For each donor, three plates each were used for CD4 naive and CD4 memory, two plates were used for CD8 naive, and one plate was used for CD8 memory. Between about 0.8 and 9 billion PBMCs per donor were obtained by leukapheresis. General study outcomes and caveats: Incomplete sequencing was indicated by rarefaction of sorted-subset datasets, despite the large sequencing depth. Pairwise subsampling led to the expectation that sequencing depth would affect the degree of clonotype sharing among donors. Sampling was restricted to blood, and TCR repertoires in tissues likely differ from the TCR repertoires found in blood. Clonotypes shared by all four sorted-subset donors showed higher generation probabilities than non-shared clonotypes. Sharing across a few donors was observed for roughly 5% of naive CD4, under 4% of naive CD8, 2% to 2.5% of memory CD4, and about 0.4% of memory CD8 clonotypes. The small number of donors limited the genetic and exposure-history diversity represented. Naive subsets generally had larger estimated clonotype richness than memory subsets did.

The donors were healthy, HIV-negative adults with no recently reported acute infections or vaccinations. Every donor was a Caucasian adult living in Nashville, Tennessee, USA. CD4+ T cells were enriched by magnetic negative selection; naive cells were then positively selected on CD45RA, and the negative fraction formed the memory subset. Blood was obtained by leukapheresis, after which PBMCs were separated by Ficoll-Histopaque density gradient centrifugation and cryopreserved in liquid nitrogen vapor phase. Purity and quantity of every magnetically sorted T cell population were checked by analytical flow cytometry. Each sorted fraction had its genomic DNA isolated and then quantified by UV absorbance on a Nanodrop 2000c. With respect to this clone: Its antigen is unknown. Base qualities are not recorded, but no much larger clone differs from it by a single base.

Looking up the germline V gene yields CDR1 SNHLY and CDR2 FYNNEI. The CDR3 spans 11 residues, from the cysteine through the phenylalanine. The sequence is cut down to CDR3 DNA, 33 bases in frame from base 1. V is pruned by 8 bases and J by 10 bases, leaving 5 bases of the junction without a gene match. Using the deep immunoSEQ assay, multiplex PCR amplified TCR CDR3 regions from genomic DNA. For each cell subset, the extracted genomic DNA was distributed evenly across all wells of several immunoSEQ 96-well plates, and each plate served as one replicate. For sorted subsets, approximately 210 ng of genomic DNA, equivalent to 30,000 or so T cell genomes, went into each replicate PCR. The purified libraries were quantified using a Qubit 3.0 fluorometer, sized with a Bioanalyzer 2100, and then quantified again using the KAPA Library Quantification kit. A separate single-read 150-cycle Illumina NextSeq 550 flow cell was used to sequence each immunoSEQ 96-well plate. As for the original processing: Because the immunoSEQ output held only junctional sequences and lacked quality scores, the filtering could not match the filtering applied to full-length reads. Sequences were annotated with PyIR, a Python wrapper for IgBLAST v1.9, using IMGT germline references to assign V/J genes and CDR3. Reads with weak V/J assignments (E-value above 1e-6), missing CDR3, stop codons, out-of-frame junctions, or ambiguous translated residues were removed. V3J clonotypes were defined by identical inferred V gene, J gene, and CDR3 amino acid sequence. Percentage overlap between repertoires was calculated by dividing the number of shared unique clonotypes by the size of the smaller repertoire. Repertoire richness was assessed with RTK rarefaction, the Chao1 estimator, and Recon v2.1 estimates of unobserved clonotypes. OLGA was used to compute generation probabilities for all TCRbeta clonotypes that the gDNA method yielded from a handful of donors. TCRdb provides this immuneACCESS table in a form limited to in-frame rearrangements. Some clones are lacking; in checked studies, under half of them reflect an unresolved V gene, and why the rest are absent is not known. From that table come the V and J calls and clone size; the DNA was used to work out D and trimming. The sample table shows 1,400,000 or so clones, and approximately 98.5% are seen once. 0.36% of the sample rests with the top ten.

The source is a man in his thirties or forties in good health. The chain couples TRBV2 to TRBJ2-3; 8 bases in the junction line up with TRBD1. The sequencing sample was made of naive CD4+ T cells sorted from blood. The cell subset or site label on this specimen signifies: CD45RA+ positively selected. The CDR3 region reads CASGQGLAQYF. The nucleotide sequence is given as TGTGCCAGCGGACAGGGCTTGGCGCAGTATTTT. Full variable domain (CDR3 extended with the reference TRBV2 and TRBJ2-3 proteins): EPEVTQTPSHQVTQMGQEVILRCVPISNHLYFYWYRQILGQKVEFLVSFYNNEISEKSEIFDDQFSVERPDGSNFTLKIRSTKLEDSAMYFCASGQGLAQYFGPGTRLTVL.